Below, 26 T cell receptor beta chains from the same sample are listed, as sequenced in a study of radiation and T cells in renal cell carcinoma. TCRdb's table, derived via immunoSEQ multiplex PCR, lists solely in-frame clones and lacks some. Of more than 100,000 clones listed, around 90% are singletons. The time point is: blood 2 weeks post-SBRT. Treatment defined: 15 Gy SBRT to primary tumor, nephrectomy 4 weeks later. Sample: blood, taken from a patient whose treatment included radiotherapy and nephrectomy. Receptor source: a woman aged 70 to 79 with renal cell carcinoma.

This clone was detected only a few times. This chain links TRBV6-1 with TRBJ2-3, with D hard to call. Per the germline V gene, CDR1 is MNHNS and CDR2 is SASEGT. Between the trimmed V and J ends, which lost 7 bases and 4 bases, there was a span of 15 bases. This CDR3 contains 14 residues. For the CDR3, the DNA is TGTGCCAGCAAGGGCGGTGGTAGCCCAGATACGCAGTATTTT. Its protein product is CASKGGGSPDTQYF.

V and J are TRBV7-9 and TRBJ2-7; no definite D call. This CDR3 has 14 amino acids. V shed 7 bases and J shed 4 bases, with 17 bases lying between them. Germline CDR1 and CDR2: SEHNR and FQNEAQ (reference sequence). The DNA for the CDR3 is TGTGCCAGCACGGGCAGCTTCTCGAAATACGAGCAGTACTTC. This codes for CASTGSFSKYEQYF.

The chain is built from TRBV5-1 and TRBJ1-1, with 7 bases aligning to TRBD1. V lost 4 bases, J lost 4 bases, and 10 bases stayed unmatched. CDR3 size: 15 residues. Per germline, CDR1 SGHRS and CDR2 YFSETQ. The CDR3 bases are TGCGCCAGCAGCCCGCCAGGGCAGGGGGGCACTGAAGCTTTCTTT. It is translated as CASSPPGQGGTEAFF.

By proportion, this clone is medium-sized (0.01 to 0.1%). Other DNA sequences in the same sample also yield this CDR3. J is TRBJ2-1 and V is TRBV6-6; the D gene is possibly TRBD1 (5 bases). From germline, CDR1 is MNHNY and CDR2 SVGAGI (reference sequence). The CDR3 runs 12 residues. V lost 5 bases and J lost 7, with 9 bases in between. The CDR3 protein is CASSTPGNEQFF. The CDR3 nucleotides read TGTGCCAGCAGTACCCCAGGGAATGAGCAGTTCTTC.

Regarding this clone: This same CDR3 is encoded by further DNA sequences in the sample. This sequence joins TRBV2 and TRBJ2-2, with 7 bases that match TRBD1. V dropped 5 bases and J dropped 1; count of bases not matched to a gene: 4. Germline assignment: CDR1 SNHLY and CDR2 FYNNEI. The CDR3 covers 15 residues. The CDR3 coding sequence is TGTGCCAGCAGTAGACAGGGTGGGAACACCGGGGAGCTGTTTTTT. Its translation is CASSRQGGNTGELFF.

The chain links TRBV5-1 to TRBJ1-1, with unresolved D. The V and J ends lost 0 bases and 5 bases respectively, with 11 bases between them. Germline V lookup: CDR1 SGHRS, CDR2 YFSETQ. This CDR3 has 14 amino acids. CDR3 amino acids: CASSLGGWQTEAFF. The CDR3 DNA reads TGCGCCAGCAGCTTGGGTGGGTGGCAGACTGAAGCTTTCTTT.

V is TRBV7-9 and J is TRBJ1-4, with D maybe TRBD1 (5 bases). Germline V lookup: CDR1 SEHNR, CDR2 FQNEAQ (reference sequence). The length of the CDR3 is 15 residues. V was pared by 2 bases and J by 4 bases, with 11 bases between. CDR3 loop: CASSLFQGVNEKLFF. The CDR3 DNA follows: TGTGCCAGCAGCTTATTTCAAGGGGTTAATGAAAAACTGTTTTTT. Based on the CDR3 plus reference TRBV7-9 and TRBJ1-4, the full variable domain is DTGVSQNPRHKITKRGQNVTFRCDPISEHNRLYWYRQTLGQGPEFLTYFQNEAQLEKSRLLSDRFSAERPKGSFSTLEIQRTEQGDSAMYLCASSLFQGVNEKLFFGSGTQLSVL.

The rearrangement uses TRBV7-2 and TRBJ2-1; possible D gene TRBD2, 6 bases. CDR3 length equals 15 residues. V lost 3 bases to trimming and J lost 3 bases, with 12 bases between them. Germline CDR1 reads SGHTA; CDR2 reads FQGNSA. The DNA of the CDR3 is TGTGCCAGCAGCTTCTTAGCGGACTTCTACAATGAGCAGTTCTTC. Translated, it gives CASSFLADFYNEQFF.

The CDR3 loop is CASSLRDTGGYTF. The CDR3 DNA sequence: TGTGCCAGCAGTCTCCGGGACACGGGAGGCTACACCTTC. The chain employs TRBV6-6 and TRBJ1-2; a possible D gene is TRBD1 (6 bases). V was shortened by 5 bases and J by 8 bases, with 15 bases between the two germline ends. The CDR3 contains 13 residues. The germline V gene has CDR1 MNHNY and CDR2 SVGAGI (reference sequence).

V usage is TRBV29-1 and J usage is TRBJ1-2; TRBD1 aligns across 11 bases. The J segment lost 2 bases and the V segment lost 6 bases, leaving 2 bases of the junction unmatched. This CDR3 spans 13 amino acids. CDR1 is SQVTM, CDR2 ANQGSEA, per germline. CDR3 in amino acids: CSVGQGVNYGYTF. The CDR3 DNA follows: TGCAGCGTGGGACAGGGGGTGAACTATGGCTACACCTTC.

This clone has a single count. This sequence joins TRBV5-6 and TRBJ2-5; D is undetermined. The J call is uncertain, as TRBJ2-7 better fits the DNA end. The CDR3 extends over 13 amino acids. Per germline, CDR1 SGHDT and CDR2 YYEEEE. The CDR3 protein is CASSLGASYEQYF. CDR3 DNA: TGTGCCAGCAGCTTGGGGGCGTCCTACGAGCAGTACTTC.

The chain uses TRBV7-2 and TRBJ1-5; D unclear. V dropped 3 bases and J dropped 6 bases, with 9 bases sitting between them. The CDR3 is 13 residues long. Germline V gives CDR1 SGHTA, CDR2 FQGNSA. The CDR3 nucleotides are TGTGCCAGCAGCTTCAGCCCGGGTCAGCCCCAGCATTTT. Protein product: CASSFSPGQPQHF.

This clone was counted a few times. The CDR3 sequence is CSVIGNTEAFF. The DNA for the CDR3 is TGCAGCGTTATAGGGAACACTGAAGCTTTCTTT. The V call is TRBV29-1, the J call TRBJ1-1, with D unresolved. Germline V CDR1 and CDR2: SQVTM, ANQGSEA. The CDR3 has 11 residues. The V and J ends lost 5 bases and 1 base respectively, with 5 bases between them. Full variable domain (outside the CDR3, taken from reference TRBV29-1 and TRBJ1-1): SAVISQKPSRDICQRGTSLTIQCQVDSQVTMMFWYRQQPGQSLTLIATANQGSEATYESGFVIDKFPISRPNLTFSTLTVSNMSPEDSSIYLCSVIGNTEAFFGQGTRLTVV.

The J gene is TRBJ1-3, the V gene TRBV5-6, with D perhaps matching TRBD1 (6 bases). This CDR3 has 14 amino acids. The germline V gene encodes CDR1 SGHDT and CDR2 YYEEEE. V dropped 4 bases and J dropped 1 base, with 9 bases sitting between them. CDR3 bases: TGTGCCAGCAGCCCCGACAGGTCTGGAAACACCATATATTTT. Amino acids: CASSPDRSGNTIYF.

V usage is TRBV11-3 and J usage is TRBJ2-7; 7 nucleotides match TRBD1. The CDR3 contains 15 residues. The germline V gene has CDR1 SGHNT and CDR2 YENEEA. J was trimmed by 0 bases and V by 5 bases; bases with no gene match: 7. The CDR3 bases are TGTGCCAGCAGCCTAGCCGGGGACAGCTCCTACGAGCAGTACTTC. It specifies CASSLAGDSSYEQYF.

The sample holds one count of this clone. The chain uses TRBV5-4 and TRBJ1-2; TRBD1 aligns across 10 bases. V lost 3 bases and J lost 7; bases outside the gene matches: 9. The CDR3 runs to 15 residues. Germline assignment: CDR1 SGHNT and CDR2 YYREEE (reference sequence). The CDR3 region is CASSSEGTGDRGYTF. CDR3 nucleotides: TGTGCCAGCAGCTCGGAGGGGACAGGGGACCGTGGCTACACCTTC.

Only a few counts were recorded for this clone. The chain is built from TRBV30 and TRBJ1-6; D might be TRBD1 (6 bases). This CDR3 region has 14 residues. Trimming pared 2 bases from V and 10 bases from J, leaving 15 bases between. Germline V gene sequence: CDR1 GTSNPN, CDR2 SVGIG (reference sequence). CDR3 sequence reads: CAWSWDMEQSPLHF. In DNA, the CDR3 is TGTGCCTGGAGTTGGGACATGGAACAGTCACCCCTCCACTTT. The full variable domain, its missing parts supplied by reference TRBV30 and TRBJ1-6, is SQTIHQWPATLVQPVGSPLSLECTVEGTSNPNLYWYRQAAGRGLQLLFYSVGIGQISSEVPQNLSASRPQDRQFILSSKKLLLSDSGFYLCAWSWDMEQSPLHFGNGTRLTVT.

This clone was seen a single time. This chain connects TRBV7-2 to TRBJ1-4; the D gene is possibly TRBD1 (6 bases). CDR1 is SGHTA, CDR2 FQGNSA, per germline. V was trimmed by 2 bases and J by 8 bases, leaving 15 bases between them. The CDR3 totals 15 residues. The CDR3 spells CASSLWARGEEKLFF. CDR3 nucleotides: TGTGCCAGCAGCTTATGGGCCAGGGGCGAGGAAAAACTGTTTTTT.

This clone was seen only a few times. The chain links TRBV29-1 to TRBJ1-1; 11 positions match TRBD1. The CDR3 is made up of 13 amino acids. Looked up from germline, CDR1 is SQVTM and CDR2 is ANQGSEA. Trimming removed 7 bases from V and 5 bases from J; junction bases left unmatched: 6. CDR3 amino acids: CSARDRGGTEAFF. The CDR3 DNA follows: TGCAGCGCCCGGGACAGGGGGGGGACTGAAGCTTTCTTT.

Here the CDR3 reads CASSFLVAGGRSGANVLTF. The CDR3, as DNA: TGTGCCAGCAGTTTCCTGGTAGCGGGGGGGCGAAGTGGGGCCAACGTCCTGACTTTC. The genes are TRBV27 and TRBJ2-6; TRBD2 matches 11 bases. Unmatched junction bases numbered 10, after V lost 3 bases and J lost 3 bases. Germline lookup yields CDR1 MNHEY and CDR2 SMNVEV (reference sequence). This CDR3 is 19 amino acids long.

V gene TRBV7-9 combines with J gene TRBJ2-3; D ambiguous. This CDR3 is 13 amino acids long. The germline V and J ends were trimmed by 5 bases and 0 bases, with 6 bases remaining between them. The germline V gene encodes CDR1 SEHNR and CDR2 FQNEAQ (reference sequence). CDR3 sequence (DNA): TGTGCCAGCAGCCGGGCTAGCACAGATACGCAGTATTTT. This sequence encodes CASSRASTDTQYF.

The rearrangement joins TRBV5-1 to TRBJ1-3; 8 nucleotides match TRBD1. Germline V gene data show CDR1 as SGHRS and CDR2 as YFSETQ. V was pared by 3 bases and J by 0 bases, with 5 bases of the junction left unmatched. The length of the CDR3 is 16 residues. The CDR3 protein is CASSSGTGSSGNTIYF. DNA of the CDR3: TGCGCCAGCAGCTCAGGGACAGGAAGCTCTGGAAACACCATATATTTT.

This chain connects TRBV28 to TRBJ2-1; 11 nucleotides align to TRBD2. Germline trimming cut 6 bases from V and 7 bases from J; bases unmatched to any gene: 5. Germline V gene lookup returns CDR1 MDHEN and CDR2 SYDVKM. The CDR3 spans 14 residues. CDR3 sequence (DNA): TGTGCCAGCAGGGGGGGACTAGCGGCTAATGAGCAGTTCTTC. Translating gives CASRGGLAANEQFF. Filled out from reference TRBV28 and TRBJ2-1, the complete variable domain reads DVKVTQSSRYLVKRTGEKVFLECVQDMDHENMFWYRQDPGLGLRLIYFSYDVKMKEKGDIPEGYSVSREKKERFSLILESASTNQTSMYLCASRGGLAANEQFFGPGTRLTVL.

The gene calls are TRBV5-1 and TRBJ2-5; tentatively, D is TRBD1 (6 bases). This CDR3 is built from 15 residues. Germline V gene lookup returns CDR1 SGHRS and CDR2 YFSETQ. V lost 2 bases, J lost 5 bases, and 16 bases lay in between. This CDR3 is CASSFAGTSQETQYF. The CDR3, as DNA: TGCGCCAGCAGCTTTGCAGGGACAAGTCAGGAGACCCAGTACTTC.

The chain has TRBV2 and TRBJ1-6; D may be TRBD1 (5 bases). In germline, CDR1 is SNHLY, CDR2 FYNNEI. The V end lost 3 bases, the J end lost 6 bases, and 9 bases lay between the germline ends. This CDR3 is built from 14 residues. The CDR3, as DNA: TGTGCCAGCAGTGAGGGGCGCGGTAATTCACCCCTCCACTTT. Translation: CASSEGRGNSPLHF.

The gene calls are TRBV11-3 and TRBJ2-1, with TRBD1 matching 10 bases. The V segment lost 6 bases and the J segment 2 bases; nucleotides outside the gene matches: 7. The CDR3 extends over 16 amino acids. Germline CDR1 and CDR2: SGHNT and YENEEA. The chain's CDR3 is CASRFGTGVPYNEQFF. In DNA form, the CDR3 reads TGTGCCAGCAGGTTCGGGACAGGGGTCCCCTACAATGAGCAGTTCTTC.